The 3 T cell receptor beta chains below were found in one sample sequenced in a study of blood T cell repertoires in COVID-19. Profiling relied on immunoSEQ multiplex PCR, and the TCRdb table lists in-frame clones only, not all of them. This sample has a few hundred thousand clones, with 85% found just once. The sample taken for sequencing was peripheral blood. The receptor set was obtained from a man aged 50 to 59 with active or convalescent COVID-19.

This clone appeared a few times. The rearrangement joins TRBV7-3 to TRBJ2-7; 13 nucleotides match TRBD2. In germline, CDR1 is SGHTA, CDR2 FQGTGA. This CDR3 region has 16 residues. With V trimmed by 4 bases and J by 4 bases, 7 bases remained unmatched. CDR3 in amino acids: CASSSPGLAGEYEQYF. Here the CDR3 DNA reads TGTGCCAGCAGCTCCCCCGGACTAGCGGGAGAATACGAGCAGTACTTC.

J is TRBJ2-2 and V is TRBV29-1; 9 positions match TRBD1. J was trimmed by 1 base and V by 4 bases; bases with no gene match: 7. The CDR3 covers 16 residues. The germline gives CDR1 SQVTM, CDR2 ANQGSEA. The CDR3 region is CSVGFPGQGNTGELFF. The CDR3 DNA reads TGCAGCGTTGGTTTTCCGGGACAGGGGAACACCGGGGAGCTGTTTTTT.

This clone was counted a single time. V gene TRBV6-2 or TRBV6-3 combines with J gene TRBJ2-1; 11 nucleotides match TRBD2. This CDR3 is built from 16 residues. Germline trimming cut 6 bases from V and 9 bases from J; bases unmatched to any gene: 13. CDR1 is MNHEY and CDR2 is SVGEGT in the germline V gene. The CDR3 coding sequence is TGTGCCAGCAGCCCTCACATTAGCGGGAGGGCGGCTGAGCAGTTCTTC. Protein: CASSPHISGRAAEQFF.